This T cell receptor beta chain was recovered during a study of blood T cell repertoires in COVID-19 (TCRdb year 2020). For the wider study: Collaborator samples came from the United States, Italy and Spain and covered acute and convalescent phases of COVID-19. The prospective study material was composed of cDNA or gDNA derived from T cells, B-cell-depleted T cells, or PBMCs. Subjects who had been exposed to COVID-19, were actively infected with it, or had recovered from it provided the deeply sampled blood TCRbeta repertoires that made up the dataset. A freely available public database, intended as a resource for researchers studying the immune response to SARS-CoV-2, is where the repertoires were released. The samples were drawn from two sources: the first 160 participants of the ongoing ImmuneRACE study, and some 1,300 subjects contributed by 6 global collaborators. A de-identified subject ID, COVID-19 status, age in years and sex were almost always included in the sample metadata. Where HLA class I and class II types were available, the types were taken from metadata supplied by the sample provider, not from assay-based typing. The study at large found these results: The quantity of clinical and demographic metadata differed by source and by participant and was supplied without curation.

The immunoSEQ Assay, a bias-controlled multiplex PCR, was used to amplify TCRbeta CDR3 regions from genomic DNA. For the original study's pipeline: Nucleated cell counts per sample were estimated from amplification of reference gene primers within the assay. To quantify the absolute abundance of each unique TCRbeta CDR3 rearrangement, sequence reads were collapsed and filtered. For each sample, productive Simpson clonality was calculated as the square root of Simpson's diversity index over productive rearrangements. TCRdb obtained this table from immuneACCESS and retained in-frame rearrangements with V and J assigned. These tables miss some clones; where compared with another copy, unresolved V genes account for less than half of the shortfall, and the remainder is unexplained. V and J calls plus clone size are reproduced from that table; the DNA served to infer D and trimming. In all, the sample holds 200,000 to 250,000 clones, and 65% to 85% of those were seen once. The ten largest clonotypes hold roughly 12% of the sample.

In the case of this clone: The antigen it recognizes is unknown. The DNA is omitted, as the CDR3 cannot be located on it reliably, and the CDR3 follows TCRdb's listing.

Each collaborating institution followed its own protocols to collect whole blood in K2EDTA tubes. For TCRbeta analysis, collaborators shipped samples in one of three forms: frozen whole blood, isolated PBMCs, or DNA extracted from either of those sample types. From a lookup of the germline V gene (reference sequence), CDR1 and CDR2 are DFQATT and SNEGSKA. From cysteine to phenylalanine, the CDR3 is 17 amino acids long. In this chain, TRBV20-1 is recombined with TRBJ2-7; no DNA check was done on the table's D call, TRBD2. The origin of this receptor is a human donor in a cohort sampled during active COVID-19. Sequencing used peripheral blood. The CDR3 protein sequence reads: CSASSGRAWLGGGEQYF.